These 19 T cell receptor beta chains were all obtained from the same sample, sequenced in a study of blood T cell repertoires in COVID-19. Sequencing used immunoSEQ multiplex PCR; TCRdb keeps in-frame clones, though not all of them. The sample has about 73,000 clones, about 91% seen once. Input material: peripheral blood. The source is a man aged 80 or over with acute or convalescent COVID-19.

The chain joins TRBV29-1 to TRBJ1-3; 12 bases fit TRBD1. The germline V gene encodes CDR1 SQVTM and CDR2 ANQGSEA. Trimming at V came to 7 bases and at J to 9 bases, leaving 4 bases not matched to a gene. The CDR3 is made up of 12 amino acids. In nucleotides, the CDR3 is TGCAGCGGGGGACAGGGGGCGGGCACCATATATTTT. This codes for CSGGQGAGTIYF.

The CDR3 DNA follows: TGCGCCAGCAGCTCGCGGGGGCCCCCCGGAGATACGCAGTATTTT. The encoded protein is CASSSRGPPGDTQYF. V and J are TRBV5-1 and TRBJ2-3, with D possibly matching TRBD2 (7 bases). The CDR3 has 15 residues. CDR1 and CDR2 from the germline V gene are SGHRS and YFSETQ. The V end was cut by 3 bases, the J end by 5 bases, with 16 bases between.

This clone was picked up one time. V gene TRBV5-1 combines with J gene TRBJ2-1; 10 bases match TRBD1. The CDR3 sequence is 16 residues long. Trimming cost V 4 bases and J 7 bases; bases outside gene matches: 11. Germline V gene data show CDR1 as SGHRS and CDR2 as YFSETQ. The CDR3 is CASSPLDRGLWNEQFF. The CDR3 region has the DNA TGCGCCAGCAGCCCACTCGACAGGGGGCTCTGGAATGAGCAGTTCTTC.

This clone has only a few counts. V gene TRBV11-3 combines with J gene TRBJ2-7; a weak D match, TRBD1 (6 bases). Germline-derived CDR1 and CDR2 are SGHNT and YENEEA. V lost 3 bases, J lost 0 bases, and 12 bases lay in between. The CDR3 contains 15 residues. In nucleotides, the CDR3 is TGTGCCAGCAGCTTGGGACAAGAGAGCTCCTACGAGCAGTACTTC. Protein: CASSLGQESSYEQYF.

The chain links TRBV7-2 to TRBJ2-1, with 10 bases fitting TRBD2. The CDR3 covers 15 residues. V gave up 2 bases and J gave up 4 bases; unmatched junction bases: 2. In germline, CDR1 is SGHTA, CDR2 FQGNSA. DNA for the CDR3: TGTGCCAGCAGCTTAACTAGCGGGGCTTACAATGAGCAGTTCTTC. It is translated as CASSLTSGAYNEQFF.

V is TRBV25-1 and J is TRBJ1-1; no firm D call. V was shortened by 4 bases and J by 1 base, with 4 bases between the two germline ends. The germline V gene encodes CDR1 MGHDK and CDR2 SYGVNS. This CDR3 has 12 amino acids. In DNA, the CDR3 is TGTGCCAGCAGTGGCGGGAACACTGAAGCTTTCTTT. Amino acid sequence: CASSGGNTEAFF. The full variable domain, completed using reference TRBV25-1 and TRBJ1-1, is EADIYQTPRYLVIGTGKKITLECSQTMGHDKMYWYQQDPGMELHLIHYSYGVNSTEKGDLSSESTVSRIRTEHFPLTLESARPSHTSQYLCASSGGNTEAFFGQGTRLTVV.

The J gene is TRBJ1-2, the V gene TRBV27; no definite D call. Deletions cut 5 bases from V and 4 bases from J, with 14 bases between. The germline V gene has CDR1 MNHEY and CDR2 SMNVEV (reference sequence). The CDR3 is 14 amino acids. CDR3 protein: CASSNGGLPYGYTF. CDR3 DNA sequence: TGTGCCAGCAGTAATGGAGGACTGCCCTATGGCTACACCTTC.

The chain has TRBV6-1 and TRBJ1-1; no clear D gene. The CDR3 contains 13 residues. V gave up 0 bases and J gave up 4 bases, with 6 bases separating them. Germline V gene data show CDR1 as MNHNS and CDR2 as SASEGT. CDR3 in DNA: TGTGCCAGCAGTGAAGCCTGGAGCACTGAAGCTTTCTTT. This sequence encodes CASSEAWSTEAFF.

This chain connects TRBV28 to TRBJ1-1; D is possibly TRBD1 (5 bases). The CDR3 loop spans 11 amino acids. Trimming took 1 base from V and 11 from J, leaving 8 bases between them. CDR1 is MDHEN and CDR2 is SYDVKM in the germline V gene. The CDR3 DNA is TGTGCCAGCAGTTTATCAGGGATTGCTTTCTTT. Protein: CASSLSGIAFF.

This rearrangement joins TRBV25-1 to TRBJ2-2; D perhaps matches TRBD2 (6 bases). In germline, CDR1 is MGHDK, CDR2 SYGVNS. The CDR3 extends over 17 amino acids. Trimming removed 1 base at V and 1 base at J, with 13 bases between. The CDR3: CASSESGTSRNTGELFF. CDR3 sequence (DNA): TGTGCCAGCAGTGAATCCGGGACTTCTCGGAACACCGGGGAGCTGTTTTTT.

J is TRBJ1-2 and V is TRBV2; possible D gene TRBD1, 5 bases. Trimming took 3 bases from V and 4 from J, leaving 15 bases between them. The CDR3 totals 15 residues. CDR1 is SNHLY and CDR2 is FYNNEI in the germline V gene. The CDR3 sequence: CASSDTGTMAYGYTF. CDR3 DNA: TGTGCCAGCAGTGACACAGGTACAATGGCCTATGGCTACACCTTC. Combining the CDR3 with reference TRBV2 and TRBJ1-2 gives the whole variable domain EPEVTQTPSHQVTQMGQEVILRCVPISNHLYFYWYRQILGQKVEFLVSFYNNEISEKSEIFDDQFSVERPDGSNFTLKIRSTKLEDSAMYFCASSDTGTMAYGYTFGSGTRLTVV.

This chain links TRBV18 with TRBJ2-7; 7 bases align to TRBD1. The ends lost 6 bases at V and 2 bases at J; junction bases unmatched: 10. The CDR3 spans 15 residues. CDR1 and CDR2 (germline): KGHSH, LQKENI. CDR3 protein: CASSQGDSPAYEQYF. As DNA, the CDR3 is TGTGCCAGCTCCCAGGGGGACAGCCCCGCCTACGAGCAGTACTTC.

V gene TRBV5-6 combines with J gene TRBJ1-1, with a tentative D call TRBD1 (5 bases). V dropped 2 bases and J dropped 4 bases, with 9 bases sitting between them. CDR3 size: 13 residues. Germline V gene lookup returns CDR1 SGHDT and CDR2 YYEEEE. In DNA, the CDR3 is TGTGCCAGCAGCTTCGATCAGGGCACTGAAGCTTTCTTT. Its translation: CASSFDQGTEAFF.

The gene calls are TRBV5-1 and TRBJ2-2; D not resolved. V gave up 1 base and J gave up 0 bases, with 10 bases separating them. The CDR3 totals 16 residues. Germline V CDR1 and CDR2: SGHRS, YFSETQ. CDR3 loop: CASSLPKLSNTGELFF. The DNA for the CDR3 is TGCGCCAGCAGCTTGCCCAAACTCTCGAACACCGGGGAGCTGTTTTTT.

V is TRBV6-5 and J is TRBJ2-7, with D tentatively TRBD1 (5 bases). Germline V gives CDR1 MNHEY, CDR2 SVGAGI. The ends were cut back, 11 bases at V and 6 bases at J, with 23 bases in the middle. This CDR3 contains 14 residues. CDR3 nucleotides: TGTGCCTCTCTGGGGCTATTATCGTCCGGCGAGCAGTACTTC. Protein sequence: CASLGLLSSGEQYF.

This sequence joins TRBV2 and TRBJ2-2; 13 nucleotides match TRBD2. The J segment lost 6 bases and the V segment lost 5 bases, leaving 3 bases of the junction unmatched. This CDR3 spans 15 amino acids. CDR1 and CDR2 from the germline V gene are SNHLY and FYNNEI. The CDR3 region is CASSILAGGAGELFF. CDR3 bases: TGTGCCAGCAGTATACTAGCGGGAGGGGCCGGGGAGCTGTTTTTT.

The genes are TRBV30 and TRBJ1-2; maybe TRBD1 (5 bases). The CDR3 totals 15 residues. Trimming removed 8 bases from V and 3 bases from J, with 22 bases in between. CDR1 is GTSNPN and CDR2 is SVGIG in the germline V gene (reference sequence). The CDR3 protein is CAGGQAGKVHYGYTF. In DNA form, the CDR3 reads TGTGCCGGAGGGCAAGCAGGGAAGGTCCACTATGGCTACACCTTC.

The CDR3 sequence is CASSVDAGRTNYGYTF. CDR3 nucleotides: TGTGCCAGCAGCGTAGATGCGGGGAGGACAAACTATGGCTACACCTTC. The chain joins TRBV9 to TRBJ1-2; TRBD1 might be the D (5 bases). CDR1 is SGDLS, CDR2 YYNGEE, per germline. V was trimmed by 0 bases and J by 2 bases, leaving 14 bases between them. The CDR3 has 16 amino acids.

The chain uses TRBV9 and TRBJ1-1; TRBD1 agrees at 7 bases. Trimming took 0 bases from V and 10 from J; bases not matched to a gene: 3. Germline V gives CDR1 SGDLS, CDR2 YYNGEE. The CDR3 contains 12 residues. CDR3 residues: CASSVAGGIAFF. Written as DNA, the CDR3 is TGTGCCAGCAGCGTAGCAGGGGGTATAGCTTTCTTT.